The present T cell receptor (beta chain) was sequenced within a study of blood T cell repertoires in COVID-19. Across the study: Acute and convalescent COVID-19 specimens originated in the United States, Italy and Spain. Sample material is recorded as cDNA or gDNA derived from T cells, B-cell-depleted T cells, or PBMCs.

The authors' processing: Amplified reference gene primers provided the basis for estimating nucleated cell counts. This table comes from immunoSEQ multiplex PCR, and its TCRdb copy is limited to in-frame clones, with some not included. V and J calls and clone size are those listed in that table; D and trimming were worked out from the DNA. The table lists approximately 60,000 clones, around 80% of them singletons, with around a fifth in the top ten. The CDR3 has 14 amino acids. Germline CDR1 is SGHRS and CDR2 is YFSETQ. Germline trimming cut 4 bases from V and 0 bases from J; bases unmatched to any gene: 3.

V is TRBV5-1 and J is TRBJ1-1; 7 bases are a match to TRBD1. This clonotype was sampled from an older woman with acute or convalescent COVID-19. Material for sequencing was peripheral blood. The DNA of the CDR3 is TGCGCCAGCAGCCCTGGGACAGTGAACACTGAAGCTTTCTTT. Amino acid sequence: CASSPGTVNTEAFF.